The sequence of this T cell receptor (beta chain) was determined in a study of T cell changes during pregnancy in multiple sclerosis. Germline CDR1 and CDR2: SEHNR and FQNEAQ (reference sequence). There are 15 residues in the CDR3. V lost 2 bases and J lost 3; bases outside the gene matches: 4. Here immunoSEQ multiplex PCR was the method, and the copy in TCRdb shows in-frame clones only, minus some. The sample yields more than 50,000 clones, roughly 90% seen once. The input for sequencing was peripheral blood, taken in the first trimester of pregnancy. This clonotype was obtained from a female donor in good health, enrolled as a control in a pregnancy study. J is TRBJ1-3 and V is TRBV7-9; TRBD1 aligns across 7 bases. For the CDR3, the DNA is TGTGCCAGCAGCTTAAGACAGGGAAGTGGAAACACCATATATTTT. This gives the protein CASSLRQGSGNTIYF. Variable domain in full (rest from reference TRBV7-9 and TRBJ1-3): DTGVSQNPRHKITKRGQNVTFRCDPISEHNRLYWYRQTLGQGPEFLTYFQNEAQLEKSRLLSDRFSAERPKGSFSTLEIQRTEQGDSAMYLCASSLRQGSGNTIYFGEGSWLTVV.